Listed below are T cell receptor beta chains from one sample, sequenced in a study of cytomegalovirus exposure and HLA in healthy donors. Assay used: immunoSEQ multiplex PCR; TCRdb lists only in-frame clones, some missing. This sample has tens of thousands of clones, with around 70% found just once. What was sequenced was PBMCs. Every receptor here comes from a woman aged 40 to 55 in good health and CMV-seropositive. The CDR3 runs from the conserved cysteine through the conserved F or W. For some rows the clone size is stated as once, few or many, or as a class when expanded; others skip it.

size,V,J,CDR3
-,TRBV10-3,TRBJ2-1,CAISESGGQVDEQFF
few,TRBV5-1,TRBJ2-3,CASSLEVGGASDTQYF
-,TRBV28,TRBJ1-2,CASSFSDRAFYGYTF
-,TRBV4-2,TRBJ2-3,CASSQGERDTQYF
-,TRBV4-3,TRBJ1-2,CASSQDSTGGPYGYTF
-,TRBV25-1,TRBJ2-1,CASSEGLANYNEQFF
-,TRBV7-9,TRBJ2-7,CASITDRAEQYF
-,TRBV28,TRBJ1-4,CASSGRDEKLFF
-,TRBV25-1,TRBJ1-1,CASSEQGASTEAFF
-,TRBV29-1,TRBJ1-1,CSVGQGKAFF
-,TRBV30,TRBJ2-7,CAWRVSGTYEQYF
-,TRBV18,TRBJ1-6,CASSPTTSNSPLHF
few,TRBV19,TRBJ1-5,CASSLEGGKKGRQPQHF
-,TRBV27,TRBJ2-7,CASSSRGGPYEQYF
once,TRBV5-1,TRBJ2-3,CASSRGGGTDTQYF
-,TRBV2,TRBJ2-3,CASSGERELLSDTQYF
-,TRBV5-4,TRBJ1-1,CASSLDSNEAFF
-,TRBV7-2,TRBJ2-3,CASSLQGLNTDTQYF
-,TRBV10-3,TRBJ2-5,CAISEDRGTGETQYF
-,TRBV7-9,TRBJ1-1,CASSLGDSRDGKAFF
-,TRBV29-1,TRBJ1-2,CSAGQDYGYTF
-,TRBV28,TRBJ1-2,CASSLGGARYGYTF
-,TRBV7-9,TRBJ1-2,CASSPVLGASREDYGYTF
-,TRBV28,TRBJ2-7,CASSYRVHPYEQYF
once,TRBV7-9,TRBJ1-1,CASSLQGESTEAFF
-,TRBV5-1,TRBJ2-2,CASSYSATGELFF
-,TRBV30,TRBJ1-2,CAWGIVGYTF
-,TRBV10-2,TRBJ1-4,CASQGTENEKLFF
-,TRBV5-1,TRBJ1-4,CASSLGGRNEKLFF
-,TRBV5-1,TRBJ2-2,CASSPLAGGSNGELFF
few,TRBV5-6,TRBJ2-7,CASSHQGYEQYF
-,TRBV5-6,TRBJ2-7,CASSLGGQGGGEQYF
medium-sized,TRBV10-3,TRBJ1-6,CAISVTGTENSPLHF
-,TRBV7-9,TRBJ1-6,CASSPQGNSPLHF
-,TRBV5-1,TRBJ2-7,CASSLGQGAYEQYF
-,TRBV5-4,TRBJ1-2,CASTYQPGESGGYTF
once,TRBV10-3,TRBJ2-5,CAISSRDSLETQYF
few,TRBV7-9,TRBJ1-1,CASSLEDRVTEAFF
-,TRBV30,TRBJ2-7,CAWNAGGTYEQYF
-,TRBV28,TRBJ2-7,CASSARNYEQYF
-,TRBV7-8,TRBJ2-2,CASSNRDRGLDGELFF
-,TRBV7-9,TRBJ1-5,CASSLTTNQPQHF
-,TRBV10-3,TRBJ2-3,CAIKAGSDTQYF
once,TRBV7-2,TRBJ1-1,CASSLQQMAEAFF
once,TRBV9,TRBJ2-3,CASSVGGGSTDTQYF
-,TRBV20-1,TRBJ2-1,CSAPILNEQFF
-,TRBV29-1,TRBJ2-1,CSVVGGRRFNEQFF
-,TRBV7-2,TRBJ2-5,CASSLVDRGFEETQYF
few,TRBV6-5,TRBJ2-7,CASSYTPSYEQYF
-,TRBV30,TRBJ2-7,CAWSVESQGPYEQYF
-,TRBV27,TRBJ2-5,CASSPMSGATQYF
-,TRBV20-1,TRBJ1-5,CSSEPGQPQHF
once,TRBV5-6,TRBJ2-1,CASSPGGSYNEQFF
few,TRBV29-1,TRBJ1-3,CSVEATGGRNTIYF
-,TRBV5-1,TRBJ2-2,CASSVTGGLDTGELFF
-,TRBV7-9,TRBJ1-1,CASSWTGGVNTEAFF
-,TRBV5-1,TRBJ2-1,CASSLDPLSYNEQFF
-,TRBV7-8,TRBJ2-5,CASSAPGETQYF